Sequencing of this T cell receptor (beta chain) was carried out in a study of blood T cells in healthy people across ages. Study-wide findings and caveats: Measured against age, TCR beta diversity per million T cells decreased in a roughly linear manner.

This clonotype was seen ten or more times. Its antigen is currently unknown. Next came a second PCR, run for about 6 to 11 cycles, which used a sample-barcoded 5' primer along with a J-beta primer mix. Via MiXCR, TCRdb re-called the 5' RACE reads, giving one row per CDR3 protein. The top ten clones hold around 21% of a sample with 700,000 or so distinct CDR3 sequences, 20% to 25% of them seen once. Per individual sample, total RNA of at least 5 micrograms was extracted. V lost 1 base and J 4 bases, leaving 2 bases between the germline ends. The CDR3 runs to 12 residues. The germline V gene has CDR1 WSHSY and CDR2 SAAADI.

This receptor was identified in a man between 65 and 85 years old in good health. The sequencing input was blood. The rearrangement joins TRBV10-2 to TRBJ2-1; D gene ambiguous. The CDR3 DNA reads as TGCGCCAGCAGTGAGTTGTACAATGAGCAGTTCTTC. Protein sequence: CASSELYNEQFF.